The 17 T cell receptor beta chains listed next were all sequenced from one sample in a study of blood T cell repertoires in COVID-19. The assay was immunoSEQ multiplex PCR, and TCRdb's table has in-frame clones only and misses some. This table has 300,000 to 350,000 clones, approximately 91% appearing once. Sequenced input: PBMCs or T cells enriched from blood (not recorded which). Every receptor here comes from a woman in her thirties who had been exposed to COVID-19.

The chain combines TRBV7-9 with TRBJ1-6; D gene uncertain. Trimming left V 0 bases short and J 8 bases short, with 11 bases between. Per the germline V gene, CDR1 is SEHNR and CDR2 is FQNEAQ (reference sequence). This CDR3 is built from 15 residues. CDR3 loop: CASSLAQATDSPLHF. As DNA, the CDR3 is TGTGCCAGCAGCTTAGCGCAAGCTACGGATTCACCCCTCCACTTT.

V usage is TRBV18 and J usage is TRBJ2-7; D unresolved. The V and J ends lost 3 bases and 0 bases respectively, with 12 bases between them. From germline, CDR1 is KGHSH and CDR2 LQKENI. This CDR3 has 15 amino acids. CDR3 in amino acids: CASSPRIKSSYEQYF. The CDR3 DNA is TGTGCCAGCTCACCCAGGATTAAGAGCTCCTACGAGCAGTACTTC.

CDR3 nucleotide sequence: TGTGCCAGCAGGCCGGGACAGGCAGCTAACTATGGCTACACCTTC. Translated, it gives CASRPGQAANYGYTF. The chain combines TRBV2 with TRBJ1-2, with TRBD1 matching over 8 bases. Germline V gene data show CDR1 as SNHLY and CDR2 as FYNNEI. The J segment lost 0 bases and the V segment lost 6 bases, leaving 6 bases of the junction unmatched. The CDR3 is 15 amino acids.

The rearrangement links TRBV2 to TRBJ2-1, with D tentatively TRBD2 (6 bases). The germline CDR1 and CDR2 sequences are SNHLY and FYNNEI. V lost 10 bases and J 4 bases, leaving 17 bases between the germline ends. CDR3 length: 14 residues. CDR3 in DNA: TGTGCCATCGTCCCGGGACTCTTATACAATGAGCAGTTCTTC. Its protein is CAIVPGLLYNEQFF. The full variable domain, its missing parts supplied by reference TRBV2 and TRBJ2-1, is EPEVTQTPSHQVTQMGQEVILRCVPISNHLYFYWYRQILGQKVEFLVSFYNNEISEKSEIFDDQFSVERPDGSNFTLKIRSTKLEDSAMYFCAIVPGLLYNEQFFGPGTRLTVL.

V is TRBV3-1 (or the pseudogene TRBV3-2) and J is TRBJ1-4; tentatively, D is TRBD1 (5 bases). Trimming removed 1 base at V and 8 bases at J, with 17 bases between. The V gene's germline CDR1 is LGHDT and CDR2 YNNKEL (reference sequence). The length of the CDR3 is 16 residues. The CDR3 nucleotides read TGTGCCAGCAGCCAAGCCCCCTGGGGGGAGAGGGAAAAACTGTTTTTT. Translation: CASSQAPWGEREKLFF.

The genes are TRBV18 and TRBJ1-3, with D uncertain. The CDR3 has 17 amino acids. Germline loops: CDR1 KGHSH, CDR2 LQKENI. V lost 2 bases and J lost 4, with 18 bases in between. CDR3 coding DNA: TGTGCCAGCTCACCATCCTACGAGGGAGGAGTGGGAAACACCATATATTTT. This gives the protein CASSPSYEGGVGNTIYF.

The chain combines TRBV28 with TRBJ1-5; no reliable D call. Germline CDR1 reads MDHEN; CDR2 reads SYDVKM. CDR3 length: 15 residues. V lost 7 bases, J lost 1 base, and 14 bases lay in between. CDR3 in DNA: TGTGCCAGCATTGTCGTGACGGGGAGCAATCAGCCCCAGCATTTT. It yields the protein CASIVVTGSNQPQHF.

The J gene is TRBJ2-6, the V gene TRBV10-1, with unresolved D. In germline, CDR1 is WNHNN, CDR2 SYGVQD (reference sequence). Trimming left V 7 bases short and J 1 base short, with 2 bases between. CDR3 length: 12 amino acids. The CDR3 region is CASTSGANVLTF. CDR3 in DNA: TGCGCCAGCACGTCTGGGGCCAACGTCCTGACTTTC.

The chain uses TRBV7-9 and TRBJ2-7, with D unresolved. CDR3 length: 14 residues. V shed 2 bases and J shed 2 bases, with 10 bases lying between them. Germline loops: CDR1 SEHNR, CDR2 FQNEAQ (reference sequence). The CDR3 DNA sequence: TGTGCCAGCAGCTTAACCGATGGGCCCTACGAGCAGTACTTC. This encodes CASSLTDGPYEQYF.

The CDR3: CASSSGINTDTQYF. The CDR3 DNA reads TGTGCCAGCAGTTCGGGGATAAACACAGATACGCAGTATTTT. This chain connects TRBV28 to TRBJ2-3; possibly TRBD2 for D (5 bases). V was clipped by 4 bases and J by 2 bases, with 10 bases between them. The CDR3 is 14 amino acids. The V gene's germline CDR1 is MDHEN and CDR2 SYDVKM.

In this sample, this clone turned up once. The CDR3 is CASLGRHEQYF. The CDR3 DNA reads as TGTGCCAGCCTAGGTCGGCACGAGCAGTACTTC. This chain links TRBV2 with TRBJ2-7; D is uncertain. Per the germline V gene, CDR1 is SNHLY and CDR2 is FYNNEI. The CDR3 spans 11 residues. Trimming took 8 bases from V and 5 from J, leaving 10 bases between them. Supplemented by reference TRBV2 and TRBJ2-7, the full variable domain reads EPEVTQTPSHQVTQMGQEVILRCVPISNHLYFYWYRQILGQKVEFLVSFYNNEISEKSEIFDDQFSVERPDGSNFTLKIRSTKLEDSAMYFCASLGRHEQYFGPGTRLTVT.

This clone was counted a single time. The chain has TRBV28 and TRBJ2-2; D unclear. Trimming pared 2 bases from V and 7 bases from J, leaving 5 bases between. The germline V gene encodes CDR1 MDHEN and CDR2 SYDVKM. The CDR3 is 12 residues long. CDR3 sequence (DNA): TGTGCCAGCAGTTTAGTTAGCGGGGAGCTGTTTTTT. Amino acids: CASSLVSGELFF.

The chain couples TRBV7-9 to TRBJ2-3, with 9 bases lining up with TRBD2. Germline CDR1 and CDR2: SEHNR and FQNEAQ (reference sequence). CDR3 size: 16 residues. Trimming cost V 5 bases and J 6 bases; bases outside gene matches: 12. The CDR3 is CASSLGGAGGRDTQYF. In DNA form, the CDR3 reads TGTGCCAGCAGCCTCGGGGGAGCGGGAGGACGGGATACGCAGTATTTT.

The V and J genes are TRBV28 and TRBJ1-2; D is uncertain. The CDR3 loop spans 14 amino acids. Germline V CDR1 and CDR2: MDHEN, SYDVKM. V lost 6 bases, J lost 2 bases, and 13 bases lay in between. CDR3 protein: CASRTSRENYGYTF. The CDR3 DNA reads TGTGCCAGCAGAACTTCCCGGGAAAACTATGGCTACACCTTC.

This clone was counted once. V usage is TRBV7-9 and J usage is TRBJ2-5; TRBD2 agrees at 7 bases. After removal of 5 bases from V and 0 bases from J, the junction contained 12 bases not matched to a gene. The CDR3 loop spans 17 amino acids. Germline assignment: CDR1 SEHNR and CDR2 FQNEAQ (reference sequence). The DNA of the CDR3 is TGTGCCAGCAGCCCAGCCCCTAGCGGACTGTACCAAGAGACCCAGTACTTC. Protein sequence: CASSPAPSGLYQETQYF.

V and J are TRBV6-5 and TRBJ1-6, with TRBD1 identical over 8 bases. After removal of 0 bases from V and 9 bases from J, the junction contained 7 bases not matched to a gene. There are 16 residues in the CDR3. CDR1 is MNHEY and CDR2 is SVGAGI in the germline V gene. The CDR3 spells CASSYSRAGGSSPLHF. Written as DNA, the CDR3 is TGTGCCAGCAGTTACTCTCGGGCAGGGGGCAGTTCACCCCTCCACTTT.

CDR3 residues: CASRGQSSYNSPLHF. The CDR3 bases are TGTGCCAGTCGGGGTCAGAGCTCCTATAATTCACCCCTCCACTTT. V gene TRBV27 combines with J gene TRBJ1-6; no reliable D call. The CDR3 loop spans 15 amino acids. Between the trimmed V and J ends, which lost 9 bases and 0 bases, there was a span of 12 bases. CDR1 is MNHEY, CDR2 SMNVEV, per germline (reference sequence).